This TCR beta chain is drawn from a study of blood T cell repertoires in COVID-19. At the level of the study: COVID-19 samples, acute and convalescent, were from the United States, Italy and Spain. Sample material is recorded as cDNA or gDNA derived from T cells, B-cell-depleted T cells, or PBMCs.

The CDR3 covers 19 residues. In the authors' methods: The authors estimated nucleated cell counts from reference gene primer amplification. Assay used: immunoSEQ multiplex PCR; TCRdb lists only in-frame clones, some missing. V, J and clone size derive from that table, while D and trimming were established from the DNA sequence. The repertoire consists of under 35,000 clones, with approximately 92% occurring once and the leading ten covering roughly a tenth. This receptor was identified in a man aged 60 to 75 with acute or convalescent COVID-19. Sequenced input: peripheral blood. This chain uses TRBV7-5 with TRBJ2-2; whether TRBD2, the table's D call, matches the DNA was not checked. TRBV7-5 is a pseudogene. The chain's CDR3 is CARSLGGRLAGGGTGELFF. The DNA of the CDR3 is TGTGCCAGAAGCTTGGGGGGCCGACTAGCGGGAGGTGGCACCGGGGAGCTGTTTTTT.